This T cell receptor beta chain was retrieved from a study of T cells in Graves' hyperthyroidism and ophthalmopathy. CDR3 size: 17 residues. V dropped 1 base and J dropped 4; count of bases not matched to a gene: 9. CDR1 and CDR2 from the germline V gene are MGHRA and YSYEKL. Those patients with uncontrolled infection, other autoimmune disease, pregnancy or lactation were excluded. The diagnoses drew upon clinical symptoms, serum thyroxine and TRAb, thyroid ultrasound and orbital computed tomography. Authors of the study amplified TCR beta CDR3 regions from RNA transcripts. With the HTBI primer set, the TCR CDR3 went through a first round of RT-PCR. MiXCR, applied by TCRdb to the multiplex PCR reads, yields one record per CDR3 protein. The sample consists of under 350,000 distinct CDR3 sequences, 20% to 25% of them appearing once. Study results and limitations: Among thyroid clonotypes expanded above 0.001, most also appeared in blood.

Regarding this clonotype: What it recognizes is unknown.

The receptor's source is a woman aged 45-65 years with Graves' hyperthyroidism. What was sequenced was blood. The V call is TRBV4-1, the J call TRBJ1-5, with TRBD1 matching over 8 bases. CDR3 protein: CASSQGLQGGRNQPQHF. CDR3 nucleotide sequence: TGCGCCAGCAGCCAAGGGCTACAGGGGGGCAGGAATCAGCCCCAGCATTTT.